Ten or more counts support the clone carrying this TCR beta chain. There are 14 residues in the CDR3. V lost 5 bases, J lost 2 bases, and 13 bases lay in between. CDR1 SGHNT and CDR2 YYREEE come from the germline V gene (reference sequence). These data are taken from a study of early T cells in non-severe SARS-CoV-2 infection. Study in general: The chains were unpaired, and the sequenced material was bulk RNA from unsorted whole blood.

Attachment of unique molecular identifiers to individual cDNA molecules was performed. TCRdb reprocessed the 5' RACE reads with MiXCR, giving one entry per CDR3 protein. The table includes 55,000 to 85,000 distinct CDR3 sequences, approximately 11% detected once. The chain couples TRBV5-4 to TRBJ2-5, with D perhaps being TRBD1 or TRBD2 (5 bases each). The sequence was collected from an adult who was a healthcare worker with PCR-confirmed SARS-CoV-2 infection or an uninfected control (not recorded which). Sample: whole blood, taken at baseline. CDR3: CASSSTGRQETQYF. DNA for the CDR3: TGTGCCAGCAGTTCCACGGGGCGTCAAGAGACCCAGTACTTC.